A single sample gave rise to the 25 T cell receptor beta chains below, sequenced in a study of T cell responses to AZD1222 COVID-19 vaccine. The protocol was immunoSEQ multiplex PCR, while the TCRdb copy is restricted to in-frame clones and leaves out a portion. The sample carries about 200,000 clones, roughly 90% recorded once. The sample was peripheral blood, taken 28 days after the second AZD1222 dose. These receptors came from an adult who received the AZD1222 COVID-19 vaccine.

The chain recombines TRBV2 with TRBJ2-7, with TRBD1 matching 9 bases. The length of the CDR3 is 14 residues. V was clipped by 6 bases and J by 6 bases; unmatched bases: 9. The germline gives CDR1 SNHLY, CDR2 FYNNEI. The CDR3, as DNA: TGTGCCAGCAGGTCACAGGGGGCGATCGGCGAGCAGTACTTC. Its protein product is CASRSQGAIGEQYF.

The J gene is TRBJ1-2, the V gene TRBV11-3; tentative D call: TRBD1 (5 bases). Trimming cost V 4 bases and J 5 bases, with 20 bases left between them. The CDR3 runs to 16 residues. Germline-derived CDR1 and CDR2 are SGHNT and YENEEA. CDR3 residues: CASSSKPDSPAYGYTF. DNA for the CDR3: TGTGCCAGCAGCTCCAAACCAGACAGTCCCGCTTATGGCTACACCTTC.

The CDR3 bases are TGCAGCGTTGTAACCTCGGGCACTGAAGCTTTCTTT. It yields the protein CSVVTSGTEAFF. The rearrangement links TRBV29-1 to TRBJ1-1; D ambiguous. CDR1 is SQVTM, CDR2 ANQGSEA, per germline. Trimming took 4 bases from V and 4 from J, leaving 10 bases between them. The CDR3 runs to 12 residues.

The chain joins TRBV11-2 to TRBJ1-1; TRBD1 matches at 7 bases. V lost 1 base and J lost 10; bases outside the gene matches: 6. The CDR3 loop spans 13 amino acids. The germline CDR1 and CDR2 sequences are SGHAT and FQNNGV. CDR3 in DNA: TGTGCCAGCAGCTTAGGGGACAGACGTTTAGCTTTCTTT. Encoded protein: CASSLGDRRLAFF.

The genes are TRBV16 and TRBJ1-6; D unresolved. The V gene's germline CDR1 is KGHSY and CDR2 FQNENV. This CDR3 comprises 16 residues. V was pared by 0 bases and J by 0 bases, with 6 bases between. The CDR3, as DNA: TGTGCCAGCAGCCAATCAAGTAGCTCCTATAATTCACCCCTCCACTTT. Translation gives CASSQSSSSYNSPLHF.

This CDR3 is CASSLFWREFTDTQYF. The CDR3 nucleotides read TGTGCCAGCAGTTTGTTTTGGCGGGAGTTCACAGATACGCAGTATTTT. The V gene is TRBV28, the J gene TRBJ2-3, with 7 bases lining up with TRBD2. Germline lookup yields CDR1 MDHEN and CDR2 SYDVKM. The CDR3 runs to 16 residues. The V and J ends lost 3 bases and 2 bases, in that order; junction bases with no gene match: 8.

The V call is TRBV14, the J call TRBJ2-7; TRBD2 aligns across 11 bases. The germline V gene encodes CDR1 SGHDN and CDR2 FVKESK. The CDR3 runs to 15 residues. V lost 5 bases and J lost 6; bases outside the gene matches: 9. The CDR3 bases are TGTGCCAGCAGCAAATATAGCGGGAGGGCCAGCGAGCAGTACTTC. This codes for CASSKYSGRASEQYF.

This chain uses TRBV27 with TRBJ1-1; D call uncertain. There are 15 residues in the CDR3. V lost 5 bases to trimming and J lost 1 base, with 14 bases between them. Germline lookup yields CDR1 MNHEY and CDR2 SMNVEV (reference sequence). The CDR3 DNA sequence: TGTGCCAGCAGTGCTTCTACAGCTAAGAACACTGAAGCTTTCTTT. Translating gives CASSASTAKNTEAFF.

The chain's CDR3 is CASSRGATEAFF. As DNA, the CDR3 is TGTGCCAGTAGTCGGGGGGCCACTGAAGCTTTCTTT. The V call is TRBV19, the J call TRBJ1-1; D may be TRBD1 (6 bases). CDR1 is LNHDA, CDR2 SQIVND, per germline (reference sequence). This CDR3 spans 12 amino acids. Trimming removed 5 bases at V and 4 bases at J, with 8 bases between.

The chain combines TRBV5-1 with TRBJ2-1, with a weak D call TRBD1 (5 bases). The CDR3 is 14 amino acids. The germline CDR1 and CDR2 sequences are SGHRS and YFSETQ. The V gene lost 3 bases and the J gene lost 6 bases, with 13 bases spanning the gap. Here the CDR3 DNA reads TGCGCCAGCAGCTGGCCGACAGATAGCAATGAGCAGTTCTTC. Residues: CASSWPTDSNEQFF.

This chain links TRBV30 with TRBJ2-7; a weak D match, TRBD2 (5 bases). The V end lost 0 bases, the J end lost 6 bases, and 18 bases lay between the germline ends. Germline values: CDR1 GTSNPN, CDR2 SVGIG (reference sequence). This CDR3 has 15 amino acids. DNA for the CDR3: TGTGCCTGGAGTGTAAGCCGACTAAAGGCCCCCGAGCAGTACTTC. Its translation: CAWSVSRLKAPEQYF.

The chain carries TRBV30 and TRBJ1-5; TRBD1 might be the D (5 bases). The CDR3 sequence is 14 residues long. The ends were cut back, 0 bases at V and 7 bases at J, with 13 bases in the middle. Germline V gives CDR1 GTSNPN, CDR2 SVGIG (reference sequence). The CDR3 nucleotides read TGTGCCTGGAGTGTACGGAGGGGAGGGCAGCCCCAGCATTTT. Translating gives CAWSVRRGGQPQHF.

CDR3 amino acids: CASSFSPGLTTEAFF. The CDR3 nucleotides are TGTGCCAGCAGCTTCTCTCCCGGGCTCACCACTGAAGCTTTCTTT. V and J are TRBV7-9 and TRBJ1-1, with D unresolved. This CDR3 has 15 residues. Germline V gene sequence: CDR1 SEHNR, CDR2 FQNEAQ (reference sequence). V was trimmed by 3 bases and J by 4 bases, leaving 15 bases between them.

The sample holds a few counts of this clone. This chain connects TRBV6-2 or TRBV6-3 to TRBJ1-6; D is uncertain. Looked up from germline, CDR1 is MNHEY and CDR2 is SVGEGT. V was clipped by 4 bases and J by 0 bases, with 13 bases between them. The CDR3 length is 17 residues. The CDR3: CASSSGLKSSYNSPLHF. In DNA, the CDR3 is TGTGCCAGCAGTTCCGGACTCAAAAGCTCCTATAATTCACCCCTCCACTTT.

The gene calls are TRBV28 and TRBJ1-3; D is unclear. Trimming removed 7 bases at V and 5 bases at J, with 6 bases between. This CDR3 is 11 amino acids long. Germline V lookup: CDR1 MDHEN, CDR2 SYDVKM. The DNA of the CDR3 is TGTGCCAGCATGTACCGAAACACCATATATTTT. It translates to CASMYRNTIYF.

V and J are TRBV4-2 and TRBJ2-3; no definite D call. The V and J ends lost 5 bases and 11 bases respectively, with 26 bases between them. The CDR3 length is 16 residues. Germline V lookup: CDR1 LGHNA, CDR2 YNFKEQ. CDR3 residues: CASSSAASLVLGRQYF. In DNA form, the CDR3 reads TGTGCCAGCAGCTCTGCCGCGTCTTTGGTCTTGGGTAGGCAGTATTTT.

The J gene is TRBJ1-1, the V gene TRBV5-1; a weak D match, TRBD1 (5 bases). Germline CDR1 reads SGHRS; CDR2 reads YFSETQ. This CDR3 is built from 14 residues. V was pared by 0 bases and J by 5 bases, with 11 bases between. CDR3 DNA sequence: TGCGCCAGCAGCTTGGAAGGGGTTCGGACTGAAGCTTTCTTT. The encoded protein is CASSLEGVRTEAFF.

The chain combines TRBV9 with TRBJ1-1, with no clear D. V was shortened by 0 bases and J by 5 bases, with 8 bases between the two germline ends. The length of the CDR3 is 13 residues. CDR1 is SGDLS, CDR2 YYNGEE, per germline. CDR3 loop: CASSVVRSTEAFF. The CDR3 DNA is TGTGCCAGCAGCGTAGTTCGGTCAACTGAAGCTTTCTTT. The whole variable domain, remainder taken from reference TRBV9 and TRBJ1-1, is DSGVTQTPKHLITATGQRVTLRCSPRSGDLSVYWYQQSLDQGLQFLIQYYNGEERAKGNILERFSAQQFPDLHSELNLSSLELGDSALYFCASSVVRSTEAFFGQGTRLTVV.

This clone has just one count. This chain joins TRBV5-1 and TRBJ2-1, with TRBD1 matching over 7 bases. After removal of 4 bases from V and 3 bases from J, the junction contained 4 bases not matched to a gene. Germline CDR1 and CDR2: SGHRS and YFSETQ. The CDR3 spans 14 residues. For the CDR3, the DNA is TGCGCCAGCAGCCCGGGACAGCGCTACAATGAGCAGTTCTTC. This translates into CASSPGQRYNEQFF.

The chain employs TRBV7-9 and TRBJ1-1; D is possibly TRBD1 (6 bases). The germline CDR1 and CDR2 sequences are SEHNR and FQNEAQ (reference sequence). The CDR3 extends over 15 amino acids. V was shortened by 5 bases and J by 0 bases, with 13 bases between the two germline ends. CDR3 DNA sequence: TGTGCCAGCAGCCCTAGTGGGGGCCTGAACACTGAAGCTTTCTTT. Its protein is CASSPSGGLNTEAFF.

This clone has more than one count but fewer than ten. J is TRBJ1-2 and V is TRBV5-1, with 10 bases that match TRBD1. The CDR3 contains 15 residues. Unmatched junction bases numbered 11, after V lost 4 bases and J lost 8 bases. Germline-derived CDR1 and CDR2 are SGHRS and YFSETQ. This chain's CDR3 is CASSPIRGQGYGYTF. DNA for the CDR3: TGCGCCAGCAGCCCAATCCGGGGACAGGGGTACGGCTACACCTTC.

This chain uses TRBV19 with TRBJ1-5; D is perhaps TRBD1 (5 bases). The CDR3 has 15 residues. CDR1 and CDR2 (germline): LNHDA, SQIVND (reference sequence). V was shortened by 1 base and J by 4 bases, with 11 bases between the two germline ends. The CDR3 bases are TGTGCCAGTAGTATAGTCGGGACCATGAATCAGCCCCAGCATTTT. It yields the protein CASSIVGTMNQPQHF.

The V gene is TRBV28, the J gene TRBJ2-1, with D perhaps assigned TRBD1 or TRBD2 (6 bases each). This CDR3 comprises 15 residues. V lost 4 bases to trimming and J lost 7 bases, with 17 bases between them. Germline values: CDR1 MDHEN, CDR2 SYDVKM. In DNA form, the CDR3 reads TGTGCCAGCAGTTCCCGGGGAGGAGGGGGGAATGAGCAGTTCTTC. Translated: CASSSRGGGGNEQFF.

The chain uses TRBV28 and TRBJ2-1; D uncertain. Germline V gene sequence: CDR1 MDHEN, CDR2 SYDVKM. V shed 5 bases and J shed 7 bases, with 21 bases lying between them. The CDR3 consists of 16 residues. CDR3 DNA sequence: TGTGCCAGCAGTCCCCTCCCCGAGAGTACAAGAAATGAGCAGTTCTTC. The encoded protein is CASSPLPESTRNEQFF.

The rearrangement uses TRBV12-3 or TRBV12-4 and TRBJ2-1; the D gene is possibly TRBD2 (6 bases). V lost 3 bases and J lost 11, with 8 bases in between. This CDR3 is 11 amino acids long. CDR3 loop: CASSLEGKQFF. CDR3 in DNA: TGTGCCAGCAGTTTGGAGGGTAAGCAGTTCTTC.